This T cell receptor beta chain was sequenced during a study of T cell responses to AZD1222 COVID-19 vaccine (dated by TCRdb to the early 2020s). About the investigation overall: A total of about 230 trial participants underwent TCR sequencing, of whom 200 to 220 received two doses of AZD1222 and about 25 received two doses of the MenACWY control vaccine. Trial participants were enrolled into age subgroups of 18-55, 56-69 and 70-plus years, which contained around 150, 28 and 57 TCR-sequenced participants, respectively.

Results the study describes overall, beyond this receptor: The vaccine-associated CD4 TCRs covered the entire spike protein, and the dominant responses fell in regions 160-218 and 743-854. No day 14 peak-response samples were available, so repertoires were characterized only after the peak T cell response. Nearly half of unique spike-specific TCRs reportedly recognized epitopes outside regions mutated in the B.1.351 and B.1.1.7 variants. After two AZD1222 doses, spike-specific TCR breadth and depth were significantly higher than at day 0 and than in MenACWY recipients. In the small 56-69-year group, the increase in depth fell short of significance, most likely because of low power. Participants were mostly white British and included more females than males, and it was suggested by the authors that clonal diversity may have been underestimated. Conclusions about previously exposed vaccinees are limited, since just 5 to 7 AZD1222 recipients were seropositive for SARS-CoV-2 at baseline.

Taken with the paper, the label for time point translates to: about 28 days (+/-7) after the second vaccine dose. Interpreted using the paper, the treatment or condition label stands for: meningococcal conjugate vaccine given as trial control. Vaccinee samples were obtained from the UK trials COV001 and COV002, which included a single-blind randomized controlled phase 2/3 trial of AZD1222 (ChAdOx1 nCoV-19) in healthy adults. Trial participant PBMC samples were collected at day 0 and day 28 after the second dose for TCRbeta chain sequencing. The CDR3 contains 14 residues, cysteine and phenylalanine counted. CDR3 DNA only is kept here, 42 bases in frame from base 1. V is clipped by 6 bases and J by 3 bases, and the sequence between their germline boundaries is 12 bases long. For CDR1 and CDR2, the germline V gene lists MNHEY and SVGAGI. Of note for this clone: What this receptor recognizes is not known. The sample holds no much larger clone one base away, and base qualities are not on file.

The CDR3 regions of human TCRbeta chains were analyzed by immunosequencing. Per the source publication's procedure: TCRs in the repertoires were compared against a reference library of SARS-CoV-2-specific TCRs that had been generated with the MIRA antigen-specificity platform. Breadth was defined as the fraction of unique TCRs that were SARS-CoV-2-associated. Depth was defined as the fraction of total T cells that were SARS-CoV-2-associated. Each spike-specific TCR was assigned to its reactive spike region and to a CD4 or CD8 class using the MIRA data. Log10-transformed breadth and depth values were compared by one-way ANOVA with Sidak's multiple comparisons tests. TCRdb stores this immuneACCESS table with in-frame sequences only. Part of the clones is absent; in the studies checked, under half of the shortfall reflects unresolved V genes, and no reason is known for the rest. V and J calls and clone size are copied from that table; D and trimming were computed from the DNA. This sample has fewer than 85,000 clones in its table, and about 88% of those were observed once. Approximately 5% of the sample is taken by the ten largest.

This receptor was obtained from an adult who received the MenACWY meningococcal vaccine as a control. Sequenced here: peripheral blood, sampled 28 days after the second dose of the MenACWY control vaccine. The rearrangement joined TRBV6-5 to TRBJ2-1, with the D gene possibly TRBD1 or TRBD2, each one fitting 5 bases. The DNA is as follows: TGTGCCAGCAGGCAGGGACCCCTCTACAATGAGCAGTTCTTC. Its protein is CASRQGPLYNEQFF.